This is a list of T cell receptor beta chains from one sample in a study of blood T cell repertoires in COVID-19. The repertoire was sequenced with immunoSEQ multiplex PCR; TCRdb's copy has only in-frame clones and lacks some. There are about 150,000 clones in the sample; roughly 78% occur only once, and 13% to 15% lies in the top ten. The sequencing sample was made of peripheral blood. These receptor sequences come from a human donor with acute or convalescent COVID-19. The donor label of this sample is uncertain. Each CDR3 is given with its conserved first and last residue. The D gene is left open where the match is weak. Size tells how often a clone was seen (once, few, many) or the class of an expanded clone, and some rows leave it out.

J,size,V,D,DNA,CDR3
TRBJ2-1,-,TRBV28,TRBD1,TGTGCCAGCAGTAGCCTCGGGGACAGGGTTTCGAATGAGCAGTTCTTC,CASSSLGDRVSNEQFF
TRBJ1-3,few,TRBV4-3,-,TGCGCCAGCAGCCAAGGTAGCGGGGTAGGTGCTGGAAACACCATATATTTT,CASSQGSGVGAGNTIYF
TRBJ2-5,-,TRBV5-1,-,TGCGCCAGCAGCTTCGGAGGCCAGAATAAAGAGACCCAGTACTTC,CASSFGGQNKETQYF
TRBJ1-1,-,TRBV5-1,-,TGCGCCAGCAGCTCCGGACAGATGAACACTGAAGCTTTCTTT,CASSSGQMNTEAFF
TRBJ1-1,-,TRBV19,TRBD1,TGTGCCAGTAGTCCTCAGGGGGACGCTGAAGCTTTCTTT,CASSPQGDAEAFF
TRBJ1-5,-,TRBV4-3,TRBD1,TGCGCCAGCAGCCAAGCACCGGCGACAGGGGGCGTGGATCAGCCCCAGCATTTT,CASSQAPATGGVDQPQHF
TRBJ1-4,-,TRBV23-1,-,TGCGCCGCCGGCAATGAGGCAAAACTGTTTTTT,CAAGNEAKLFF
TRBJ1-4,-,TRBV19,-,TGTGCCAGTAAAAGGAGGGTGACAACTAATGAAAAACTGTTTTTT,CASKRRVTTNEKLFF
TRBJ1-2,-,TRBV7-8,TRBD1,TGTGCCAGCAGCTTCTTTGGACAGGGATCCTATGGCTACACCTTC,CASSFFGQGSYGYTF
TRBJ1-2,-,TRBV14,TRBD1,TGTGCCAGCAGCCGCTCGACAGGGGCGGGCTATGGCTACACCTTC,CASSRSTGAGYGYTF
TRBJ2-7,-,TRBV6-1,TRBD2,TGTGCCAGCAGCCGACTAGCGGGGTACGAGCAGTACTTC,CASSRLAGYEQYF
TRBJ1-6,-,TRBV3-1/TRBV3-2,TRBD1,TGTGCCAGCAGCCAAGGCGGACAGGGGAATTCACCCCTCCACTTT,CASSQGGQGNSPLHF
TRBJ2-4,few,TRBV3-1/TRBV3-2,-,TGTGCCAGCAGCCAAGATGCAGGGGGGCGCATTCAGTACTTC,CASSQDAGGRIQYF
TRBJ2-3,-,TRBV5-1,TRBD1,TGCGCCAGCAGCTTTACAGGGGACACAGATACGCAGTATTTT,CASSFTGDTDTQYF
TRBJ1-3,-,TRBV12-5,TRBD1,TGTGCTAGTGGAACCGGGACAGGGTTATCTGGAAACACCATATATTTT,CASGTGTGLSGNTIYF
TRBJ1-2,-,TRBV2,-,TGTGCCAGCAGTGTTCTCTCAGGGTCTGATGGCTACACCTTC,CASSVLSGSDGYTF
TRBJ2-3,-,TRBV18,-,TGTGCCAGCTCACCTCGAGGGACAAGTAGCACAGATACGCAGTATTTT,CASSPRGTSSTDTQYF
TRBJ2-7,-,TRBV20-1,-,TGCAGTGCTAGAGCCGGGAACGAGCAGTACTTC,CSARAGNEQYF
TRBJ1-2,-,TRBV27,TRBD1,TGTGCCAGCAGTTTCTGGGACAGGGACTATGGCTACACCTTC,CASSFWDRDYGYTF
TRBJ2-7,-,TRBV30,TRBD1,TGTGCCTGGAGACAATTGGGACAGGGGGCAGGGATCGAGCAGTACTTC,CAWRQLGQGAGIEQYF
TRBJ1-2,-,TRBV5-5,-,TGTGCCAGCAGCTCACGGGAGGGATATGGCTACACCTTC,CASSSREGYGYTF
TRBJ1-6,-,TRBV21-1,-,TGTGCCAGCAGCAAAGCGAGAGCGGCCCTCCACTTT,CASSKARAALHF
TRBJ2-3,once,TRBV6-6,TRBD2,TGTGCCAGCAGTCGGACTAGCGGGGGGAAAGATACGCAGTATTTT,CASSRTSGGKDTQYF
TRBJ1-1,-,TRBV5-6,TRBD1,TGTGCCAGCAGCGCGGAGGGGGGACAGGGAGTAGCTTTCTTT,CASSAEGGQGVAFF
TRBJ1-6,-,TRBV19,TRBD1,TGTGCCAGTGACGCGGGACAGCCTAATTCACCCCTCCACTTT,CASDAGQPNSPLHF
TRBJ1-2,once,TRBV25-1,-,TGTGCCAGCAGTATCGTATTGAACTATGGCTACACCTTC,CASSIVLNYGYTF
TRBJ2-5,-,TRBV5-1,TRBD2,TGCGCCAGCAGCCCCGGACTAGAGGCGGAGACCCAGTACTTC,CASSPGLEAETQYF
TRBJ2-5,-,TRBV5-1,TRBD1,TGCGCCAGCAGCTTGACGACAGGGGTACAAGAGACCCAGTACTTC,CASSLTTGVQETQYF
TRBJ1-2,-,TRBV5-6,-,TGTGCCAGCAGCCTAGGGGATGACTATGGCTACACCTTC,CASSLGDDYGYTF
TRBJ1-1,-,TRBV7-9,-,TGTGCCAGCAGCTGGTTCCGGGAGGGCACTGAAGCTTTCTTT,CASSWFREGTEAFF